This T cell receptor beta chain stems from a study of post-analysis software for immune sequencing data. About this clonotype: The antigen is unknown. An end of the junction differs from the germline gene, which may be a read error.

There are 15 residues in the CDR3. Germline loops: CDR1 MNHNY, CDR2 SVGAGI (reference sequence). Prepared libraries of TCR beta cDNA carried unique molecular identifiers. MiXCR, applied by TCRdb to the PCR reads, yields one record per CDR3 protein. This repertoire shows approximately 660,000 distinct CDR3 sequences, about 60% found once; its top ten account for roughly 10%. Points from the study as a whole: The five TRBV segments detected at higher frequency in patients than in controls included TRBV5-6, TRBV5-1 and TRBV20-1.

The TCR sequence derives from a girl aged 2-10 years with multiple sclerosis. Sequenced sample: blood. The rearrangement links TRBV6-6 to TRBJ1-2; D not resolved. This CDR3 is CTSSYREQPAYGYTF. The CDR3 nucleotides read TGTACCAGCAGTTACCGCGAACAGCCCGCTTATGGCTACACCTTC.